This T cell receptor (beta chain) is from a study of breast tumors, draining lymph nodes, adjacent tissues. Breast cancer patients provided tissue from their axillary draining lymph nodes. TCRdb analysed the multiplex PCR reads with MiXCR anew, one entry per CDR3 protein. The data hold 150,000 to 200,000 distinct CDR3 sequences, with around a third observed a single time. This clonotype was seen many times. CDR3 length: 16 residues. V shed 0 bases and J 3 bases; nucleotides not matched to a gene: 3. Looked up from germline, CDR1 is SGDLS and CDR2 is YYNGEE. The receptor's source is a female donor with breast cancer. Some clones in this sample may be carry-over from other donors' samples. The V call is TRBV9, the J call TRBJ2-3; 11 bases are a match to TRBD2. The material sequenced was axillary lymph node tissue. The CDR3 is CASSVGASGGTDTQYF. The CDR3 nucleotides read TGTGCCAGCAGCGTAGGGGCTAGCGGGGGGACAGATACGCAGTATTTT.